This T cell receptor (beta chain) was sequenced during a study of kidney transplant recipient with SARS-CoV-2 infection. V was trimmed by 5 bases and J by 4 bases, leaving 23 bases between them. This CDR3 has 17 residues. This clonotype was counted many times. TCRdb reprocessed the reads via MiXCR and lists one record per CDR3 protein. The sample holds about 240,000 distinct CDR3 sequences, about 28% seen once. The V gene is TRBV7-1, the J gene TRBJ1-2, with no clear D. TRBV7-1 is given ORF status, its function remaining uncertain. The sequencing here drew on a blood sample, taken at baseline and on day 111 from a kidney transplant recipient. This clonotype originated in a male patient between 25 and 39 years old who had COVID-19 and was a kidney transplant recipient. The graft donor may be the source of some T cells. The CDR3 reads CASSIVVHEGKTYGYTF. For the CDR3, the DNA is TGTGCCAGCAGCATTGTAGTTCACGAGGGAAAGACCTATGGCTACACCTTC.